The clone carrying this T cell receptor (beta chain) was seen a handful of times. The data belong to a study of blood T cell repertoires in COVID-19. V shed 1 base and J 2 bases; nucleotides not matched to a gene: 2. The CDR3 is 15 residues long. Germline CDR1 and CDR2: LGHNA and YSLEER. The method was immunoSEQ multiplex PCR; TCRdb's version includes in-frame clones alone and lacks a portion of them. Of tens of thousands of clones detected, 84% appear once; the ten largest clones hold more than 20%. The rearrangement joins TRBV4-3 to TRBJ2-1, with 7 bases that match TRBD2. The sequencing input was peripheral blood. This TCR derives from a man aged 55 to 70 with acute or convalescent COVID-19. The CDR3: CASSQGGGTYNEQFF. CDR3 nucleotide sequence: TGCGCCAGCAGCCAAGGCGGGGGAACCTACAATGAGCAGTTCTTC.